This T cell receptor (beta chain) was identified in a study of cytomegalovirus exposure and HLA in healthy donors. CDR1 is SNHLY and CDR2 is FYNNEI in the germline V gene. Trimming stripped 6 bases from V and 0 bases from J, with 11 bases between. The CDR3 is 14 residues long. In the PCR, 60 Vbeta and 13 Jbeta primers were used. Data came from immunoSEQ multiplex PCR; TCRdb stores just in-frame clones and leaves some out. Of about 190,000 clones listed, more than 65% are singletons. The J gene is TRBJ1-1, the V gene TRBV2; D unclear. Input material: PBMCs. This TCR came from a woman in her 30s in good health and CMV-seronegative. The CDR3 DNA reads TGTGCCAGCAGGAAACAGAATATGAACACTGAAGCTTTCTTT. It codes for CASRKQNMNTEAFF.